Listed here are 31 T cell receptor beta chains from one sample, sequenced in a study of shared clonotypes between healthy human individuals. TCRdb's copy holds only in-frame clones and misses some; the assay was immunoSEQ multiplex PCR. The data show 1.4 million to 1.5 million clones, approximately 97% seen once. The specimen sequenced was naive CD4+ T cells sorted from blood. Sample subset: CD45RA+ positively selected. Every receptor here comes from a man between 25 and 39 years old in good health.

Concerning this clone itself: Other DNA sequences in the same sample also yield this CDR3. The chain links TRBV28 to TRBJ2-7; the D is unclear. Trimming took off 6 bases at V and 4 bases at J, with 7 bases between the two ends. Germline CDR1 reads MDHEN; CDR2 reads SYDVKM. The CDR3 consists of 11 residues. CDR3 amino acids: CASSRNYEQYF. The CDR3 bases are TGTGCCAGCAGCCGAAATTACGAGCAGTACTTC.

In nucleotides, the CDR3 is TGTGCCAGCTCACCGCTAATCGCTCAGGGCACCGGGGCCAACGTCCTGACTTTC. It encodes CASSPLIAQGTGANVLTF. The chain joins TRBV18 to TRBJ2-6; possibly TRBD1 for D (5 bases). This CDR3 is built from 18 residues. The germline V and J ends were trimmed by 3 bases and 4 bases, with 19 bases remaining between them. CDR1 KGHSH and CDR2 LQKENI come from the germline V gene.

V gene TRBV7-9 combines with J gene TRBJ2-7; no reliable D call. CDR1 is SEHNR and CDR2 is FQNEAQ in the germline V gene (reference sequence). The CDR3 is made up of 12 amino acids. Deletions cut 8 bases from V and 2 bases from J, with 10 bases between. In DNA form, the CDR3 reads TGTGCCAGCGGGAAACAGACCTACGAGCAGTACTTC. Translating gives CASGKQTYEQYF.

The gene calls are TRBV4-2 and TRBJ1-3; D is unclear. V gave up 1 base and J gave up 2 bases, with 9 bases separating them. The CDR3 contains 15 residues. The germline V gene has CDR1 LGHNA and CDR2 YNFKEQ. CDR3 amino acids: CASSQVEGAGNTIYF. As DNA, the CDR3 is TGTGCCAGCAGCCAAGTAGAGGGTGCTGGAAACACCATATATTTT.

The gene calls are TRBV11-2 and TRBJ2-7, with unresolved D. Germline loops: CDR1 SGHAT, CDR2 FQNNGV. Trimming removed 3 bases from V and 6 bases from J, with 12 bases in between. This CDR3 is built from 13 residues. CDR3 protein: CASSLGRASEQYF. DNA of the CDR3: TGTGCCAGCAGCTTGGGTAGAGCATCCGAGCAGTACTTC.

As concerns this clone: The same CDR3 can be traced to other DNA sequences in this sample. The chain joins TRBV9 to TRBJ1-5; D ambiguous. V lost 0 bases and J lost 2, with 3 bases in between. The germline gives CDR1 SGDLS, CDR2 YYNGEE. The CDR3 sequence is 13 residues long. The CDR3 DNA is TGTGCCAGCAGCGTAGATGGCAATCAGCCCCAGCATTTT. Translating gives CASSVDGNQPQHF.

The chain joins TRBV6-5 to TRBJ2-7; TRBD1 aligns across 8 bases. V dropped 4 bases and J dropped 8; count of bases not matched to a gene: 13. The CDR3 is 15 residues long. CDR1 and CDR2 from the germline V gene are MNHEY and SVGAGI. The DNA for the CDR3 is TGTGCCAGCAGTTCCCCCTCGGCAGGGGGCACTAAGCAGTACTTC. Translating it yields CASSSPSAGGTKQYF.

The V call is TRBV28, the J call TRBJ2-7; 9 nucleotides match TRBD2. Per germline, CDR1 MDHEN and CDR2 SYDVKM. The CDR3 is 14 residues long. With 2 bases clipped from V and 6 bases from J, the junction kept 5 bases outside the gene matches. CDR3 DNA: TGTGCCAGCAGTTTAGGCGGGAGGGCCGGCGAGCAGTACTTC. Protein product: CASSLGGRAGEQYF.

This sequence joins TRBV5-4 and TRBJ2-7; 7 bases align to TRBD2. The germline gives CDR1 SGHNT, CDR2 YYREEE (reference sequence). Trimming took 4 bases from V and 11 from J; bases not matched to a gene: 15. This CDR3 contains 14 residues. The CDR3 coding sequence is TGTGCCAGCAGCACACATAGCGGGTCCACCCCGGAGTACTTC. The encoded protein is CASSTHSGSTPEYF.

This clone has a single count. The chain carries TRBV2 and TRBJ1-5; 10 bases fit TRBD1. Per the germline V gene, CDR1 is SNHLY and CDR2 is FYNNEI. The CDR3 loop spans 13 amino acids. V lost 7 bases and J lost 6; bases outside the gene matches: 3. CDR3 sequence reads: CASTGQGVQPQHF. The CDR3 DNA reads as TGTGCCAGCACTGGACAGGGGGTTCAGCCCCAGCATTTT.

This chain joins TRBV28 and TRBJ1-3; 8 nucleotides line up with TRBD1. The CDR3 totals 16 residues. Germline values: CDR1 MDHEN, CDR2 SYDVKM. J was trimmed by 2 bases and V by 6 bases; bases with no gene match: 9. The CDR3 loop reads CASSKFRGLTGNTIYF. In DNA, the CDR3 is TGTGCCAGCAGCAAATTCAGGGGGCTGACTGGAAACACCATATATTTT. Variable domain in full (rest from reference TRBV28 and TRBJ1-3): DVKVTQSSRYLVKRTGEKVFLECVQDMDHENMFWYRQDPGLGLRLIYFSYDVKMKEKGDIPEGYSVSREKKERFSLILESASTNQTSMYLCASSKFRGLTGNTIYFGEGSWLTVV.

The chain has TRBV30 and TRBJ1-2; 10 bases are shared with TRBD1. This CDR3 is 15 amino acids long. CDR1 GTSNPN and CDR2 SVGIG come from the germline V gene (reference sequence). V was pared by 4 bases and J by 4 bases, with 9 bases of the junction left unmatched. The CDR3 bases are TGTGCCTGGAACCAGGGACAGGGGATCCTCTATGGCTACACCTTC. Protein sequence: CAWNQGQGILYGYTF.

The chain joins TRBV13 to TRBJ2-7, with 8 bases identical to TRBD1. Germline assignment: CDR1 PRHDT and CDR2 FYEKMQ (reference sequence). J was trimmed by 4 bases and V by 2 bases; bases with no gene match: 7. The CDR3 extends over 15 amino acids. In DNA form, the CDR3 reads TGTGCCAGCAGCTTATTACAGGGGGTTGGTTACGAGCAGTACTTC. This codes for CASSLLQGVGYEQYF.

The chain employs TRBV19 and TRBJ2-1; D is perhaps TRBD1 or TRBD2 (6 bases each). The CDR3 loop spans 17 amino acids. The germline gives CDR1 LNHDA, CDR2 SQIVND (reference sequence). V was clipped by 2 bases and J by 2 bases, with 16 bases between them. The CDR3 reads CASSISYGGHAYNEQFF. As DNA, the CDR3 is TGTGCCAGTAGTATATCTTACGGGGGACACGCCTACAATGAGCAGTTCTTC.

The CDR3 here is CASSLVLAVHEQFF. The CDR3 DNA reads TGCGCCAGCAGCTTGGTTTTAGCGGTCCATGAGCAGTTCTTC. The chain uses TRBV5-1 and TRBJ2-1; perhaps TRBD2 as D (6 bases). Germline loops: CDR1 SGHRS, CDR2 YFSETQ. This CDR3 comprises 14 residues. V was cut by 0 bases and J by 8 bases, with 12 bases left in between.

The V call is TRBV6-6, the J call TRBJ2-3; no reliable D call. V dropped 6 bases and J dropped 10 bases, with 17 bases sitting between them. Germline V gives CDR1 MNHNY, CDR2 SVGAGI (reference sequence). This CDR3 has 13 residues. The CDR3 nucleotides are TGTGCCAGCAGGACACCCACCCAAGGGTCGCAGTATTTT. This translates into CASRTPTQGSQYF.

The CDR3 reads CASSPFRESGANVLTF. In nucleotides, the CDR3 is TGTGCCAGCTCACCATTCCGGGAGTCTGGGGCCAACGTCCTGACTTTC. The rearrangement joins TRBV18 to TRBJ2-6; TRBD2 is a possible D gene (6 bases). V lost 2 bases and J 1 base, leaving 9 bases between the germline ends. The CDR3 extends over 16 amino acids. The V gene's germline CDR1 is KGHSH and CDR2 LQKENI.

The genes are TRBV28 and TRBJ2-6; 9 bases are shared with TRBD2. The germline V gene encodes CDR1 MDHEN and CDR2 SYDVKM. The V segment lost 6 bases and the J segment 0 bases; nucleotides outside the gene matches: 15. The CDR3 is 20 residues long. The CDR3 DNA is TGTGCCAGCAGGCCAATAAGGGGTAGCGGGAGTGTCTCTGGGGCCAACGTCCTGACTTTC. Translated, it gives CASRPIRGSGSVSGANVLTF.

CDR3 loop: CASGAGSNQPQHF. The CDR3 DNA is TGTGCCAGCGGGGCAGGGTCTAATCAGCCCCAGCATTTT. The chain combines TRBV9 with TRBJ1-5, with a possible D match to TRBD1 (5 bases). The CDR3 contains 13 residues. The germline V gene encodes CDR1 SGDLS and CDR2 YYNGEE. Trimming pared 7 bases from V and 4 bases from J, leaving 12 bases between.

The rearrangement uses TRBV7-2 and TRBJ1-3; no reliable D call. The CDR3 loop spans 17 amino acids. The germline V gene encodes CDR1 SGHTA and CDR2 FQGNSA. Deletions cut 2 bases from V and 0 bases from J, with 14 bases between. DNA of the CDR3: TGTGCCAGCAGCTTACGGTCCCTAACGAGCTCTGGAAACACCATATATTTT. Translating it yields CASSLRSLTSSGNTIYF.

This clone was detected only once. This chain links TRBV5-1 with TRBJ2-7; TRBD1 aligns across 11 bases. Germline trimming cut 7 bases from V and 0 bases from J; bases unmatched to any gene: 3. Germline loops: CDR1 SGHRS, CDR2 YFSETQ. CDR3 length: 14 residues. CDR3 residues: CASAGQGASYEQYF. The CDR3 DNA reads as TGCGCCAGCGCTGGACAGGGGGCCTCCTACGAGCAGTACTTC.

The chain employs TRBV28 and TRBJ2-5; tentatively, D is TRBD2 (7 bases). This CDR3 contains 17 residues. CDR1 and CDR2 from the germline V gene are MDHEN and SYDVKM. Trimming left V 6 bases short and J 2 bases short, with 22 bases between. The CDR3, as DNA: TGTGCCAGCAGGCTCGCGGGGGACACGGGCGGGCAAGAGACCCAGTACTTC. This codes for CASRLAGDTGGQETQYF. The full variable domain, rest sourced from reference TRBV28 and TRBJ2-5, is DVKVTQSSRYLVKRTGEKVFLECVQDMDHENMFWYRQDPGLGLRLIYFSYDVKMKEKGDIPEGYSVSREKKERFSLILESASTNQTSMYLCASRLAGDTGGQETQYFGPGTRLLVL.

Concerning this clone: Additional DNA sequences in this sample encode the identical CDR3. V and J are TRBV28 and TRBJ2-7; a possible D gene is TRBD1 (6 bases). The V gene lost 5 bases and the J gene lost 4 bases, with 9 bases spanning the gap. Germline CDR1 and CDR2: MDHEN and SYDVKM. This CDR3 comprises 12 residues. CDR3 residues: CASSLRGYEQYF. The CDR3, as DNA: TGTGCCAGCAGTCTTAGGGGGTACGAGCAGTACTTC. Full variable domain (missing parts from reference TRBV28 and TRBJ2-7): DVKVTQSSRYLVKRTGEKVFLECVQDMDHENMFWYRQDPGLGLRLIYFSYDVKMKEKGDIPEGYSVSREKKERFSLILESASTNQTSMYLCASSLRGYEQYFGPGTRLTVT.

Points on this clone: The same CDR3 is also encoded by other DNA sequences in this sample. The chain combines TRBV5-4 with TRBJ2-2; possible D gene TRBD2, 5 bases. Germline CDR1 and CDR2: SGHNT and YYREEE (reference sequence). V was pared by 2 bases and J by 1 base, with 6 bases between. This CDR3 has 14 amino acids. CDR3 sequence reads: CASSLGGNTGELFF. CDR3 coding DNA: TGTGCCAGCAGCTTAGGAGGGAACACCGGGGAGCTGTTTTTT.

The chain couples TRBV27 to TRBJ2-1; D uncertain. Germline V gene lookup returns CDR1 MNHEY and CDR2 SMNVEV (reference sequence). The CDR3 is made up of 13 amino acids. V shed 8 bases and J shed 5 bases, with 13 bases lying between them. The CDR3 here is CASHGWADNEQFF. The DNA of the CDR3 is TGTGCCAGCCACGGGTGGGCAGACAATGAGCAGTTCTTC.

The chain employs TRBV9 and TRBJ1-2; no definite D call. Trimming pared 5 bases from V and 2 bases from J, leaving 16 bases between. The CDR3 runs to 15 residues. Germline-derived CDR1 and CDR2 are SGDLS and YYNGEE. Here the CDR3 reads CASSLAKGLNYGYTF. In nucleotides, the CDR3 is TGTGCCAGCAGTTTAGCGAAGGGCCTCAACTATGGCTACACCTTC. The entire variable domain, with the rest obtained from reference TRBV9 and TRBJ1-2, is as follows: DSGVTQTPKHLITATGQRVTLRCSPRSGDLSVYWYQQSLDQGLQFLIQYYNGEERAKGNILERFSAQQFPDLHSELNLSSLELGDSALYFCASSLAKGLNYGYTFGSGTRLTVV.

V is TRBV27 and J is TRBJ2-7; 8 positions match TRBD2. There are 14 residues in the CDR3. Germline values: CDR1 MNHEY, CDR2 SMNVEV (reference sequence). After removal of 3 bases from V and 8 bases from J, the junction contained 9 bases not matched to a gene. CDR3 protein: CASSFASGRYKQYF. The DNA for the CDR3 is TGTGCCAGCAGTTTCGCCAGCGGGAGATATAAGCAGTACTTC.

J is TRBJ2-4 and V is TRBV5-1; D is possibly TRBD1 or TRBD2 (6 bases each). V lost 3 bases to trimming and J lost 0 bases, with 10 bases between them. Germline values: CDR1 SGHRS, CDR2 YFSETQ. This CDR3 contains 15 residues. CDR3 residues: CASSSQGLAKNIQYF. The CDR3 DNA reads as TGCGCCAGCAGCTCACAGGGACTAGCCAAAAACATTCAGTACTTC.

Remarks on this clone: Other DNA sequences in the sample encode the same CDR3. DNA of the CDR3: TGCGCCAGCAGCTTGGCACGGAGCTCCTACAATGAGCAGTTCTTC. This sequence encodes CASSLARSSYNEQFF. This chain connects TRBV5-1 to TRBJ2-1, with unresolved D. CDR3 length: 15 amino acids. V lost 0 bases, J lost 0 bases, and 7 bases lay in between. Germline values: CDR1 SGHRS, CDR2 YFSETQ.

The chain employs TRBV4-1 and TRBJ1-1, with unresolved D. The V end was cut by 0 bases, the J end by 7 bases, with 12 bases between. Germline CDR1 reads MGHRA; CDR2 reads YSYEKL. CDR3 length: 14 residues. CDR3 sequence (DNA): TGCGCCAGCAGCCAAGATCGGGTCGGTCATGAAGCTTTCTTT. Its protein product is CASSQDRVGHEAFF.

This chain uses TRBV27 with TRBJ2-3; D could derive from TRBD1 or TRBD2 (5 bases each). The CDR3 contains 14 residues. The V end lost 3 bases, the J end lost 0 bases, and 7 bases lay between the germline ends. Per the germline V gene, CDR1 is MNHEY and CDR2 is SMNVEV (reference sequence). The CDR3 nucleotides are TGTGCCAGCAGTTTCCGGGGCAGCACAGATACGCAGTATTTT. It is translated as CASSFRGSTDTQYF.